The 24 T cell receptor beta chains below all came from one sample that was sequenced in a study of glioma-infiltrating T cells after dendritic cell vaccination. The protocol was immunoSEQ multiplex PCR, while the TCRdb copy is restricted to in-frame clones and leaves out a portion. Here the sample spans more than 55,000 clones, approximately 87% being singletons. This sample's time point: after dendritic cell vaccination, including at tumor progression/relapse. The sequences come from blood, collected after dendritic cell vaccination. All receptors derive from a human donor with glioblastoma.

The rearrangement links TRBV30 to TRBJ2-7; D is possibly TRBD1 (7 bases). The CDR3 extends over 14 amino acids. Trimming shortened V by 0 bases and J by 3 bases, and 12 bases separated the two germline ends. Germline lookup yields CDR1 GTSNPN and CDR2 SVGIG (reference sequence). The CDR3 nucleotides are TGTGCCTGGAGTGTACGACAGGGAGGCTACGAGCAGTACTTC. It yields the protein CAWSVRQGGYEQYF.

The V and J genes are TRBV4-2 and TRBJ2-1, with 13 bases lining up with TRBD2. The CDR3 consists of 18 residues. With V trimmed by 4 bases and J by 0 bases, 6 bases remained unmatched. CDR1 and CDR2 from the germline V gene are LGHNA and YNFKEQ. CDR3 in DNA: TGTGCCAGCAGCCCCCTGGGACTAGCGGGGACCTCCTACAATGAGCAGTTCTTC. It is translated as CASSPLGLAGTSYNEQFF.

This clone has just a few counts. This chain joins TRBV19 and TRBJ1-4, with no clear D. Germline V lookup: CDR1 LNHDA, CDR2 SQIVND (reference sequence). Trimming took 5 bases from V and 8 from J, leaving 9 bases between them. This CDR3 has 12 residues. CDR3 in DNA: TGTGCCAGTAGTCCACGAGAAGAAAAACTGTTTTTT. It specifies CASSPREEKLFF.

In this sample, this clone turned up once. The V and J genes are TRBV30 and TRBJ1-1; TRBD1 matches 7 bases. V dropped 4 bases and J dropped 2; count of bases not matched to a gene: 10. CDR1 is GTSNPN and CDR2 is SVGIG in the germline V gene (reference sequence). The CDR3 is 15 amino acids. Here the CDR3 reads CAWTEIYRGNTEAFF. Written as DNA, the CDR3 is TGTGCCTGGACCGAAATTTACAGGGGTAACACTGAAGCTTTCTTT.

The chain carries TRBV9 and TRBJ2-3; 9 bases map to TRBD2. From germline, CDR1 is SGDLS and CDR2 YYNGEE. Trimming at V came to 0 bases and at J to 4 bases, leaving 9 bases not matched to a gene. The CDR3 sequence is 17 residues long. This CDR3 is CASSVGGGLASPDTQYF. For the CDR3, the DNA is TGTGCCAGCAGCGTAGGTGGGGGACTAGCTTCGCCAGATACGCAGTATTTT.

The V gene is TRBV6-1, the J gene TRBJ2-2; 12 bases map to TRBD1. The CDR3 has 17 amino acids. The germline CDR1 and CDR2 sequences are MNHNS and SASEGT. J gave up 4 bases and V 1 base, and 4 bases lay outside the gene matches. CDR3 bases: TGTGCCAGCAGTGAAGGGGGGACAGGGGGCCCCACCGGGGAGCTGTTTTTT. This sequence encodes CASSEGGTGGPTGELFF.

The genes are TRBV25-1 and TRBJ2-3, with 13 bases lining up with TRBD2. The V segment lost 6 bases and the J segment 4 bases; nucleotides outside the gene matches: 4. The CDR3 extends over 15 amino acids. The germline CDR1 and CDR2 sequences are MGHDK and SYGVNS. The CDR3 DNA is TGTGCCAGCAGAGTAACTAGCGGGGGGGCAGATACGCAGTATTTT. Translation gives CASRVTSGGADTQYF.

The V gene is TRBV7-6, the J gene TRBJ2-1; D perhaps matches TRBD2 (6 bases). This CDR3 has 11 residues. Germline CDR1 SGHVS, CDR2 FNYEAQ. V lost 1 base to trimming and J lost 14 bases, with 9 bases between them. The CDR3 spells CASSLGGEEFF. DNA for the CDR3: TGTGCCAGCAGCTTAGGTGGGGAGGAGTTCTTC.

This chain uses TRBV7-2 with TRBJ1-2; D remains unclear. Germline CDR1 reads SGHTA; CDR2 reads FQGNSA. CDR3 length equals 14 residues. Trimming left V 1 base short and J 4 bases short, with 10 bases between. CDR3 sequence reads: CASSLGWAVYGYTF. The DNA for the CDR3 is TGTGCCAGCAGCTTAGGGTGGGCAGTCTATGGCTACACCTTC.

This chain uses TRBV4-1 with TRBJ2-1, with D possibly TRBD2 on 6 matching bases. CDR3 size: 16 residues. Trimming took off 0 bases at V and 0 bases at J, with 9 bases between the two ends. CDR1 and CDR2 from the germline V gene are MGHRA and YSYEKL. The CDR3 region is CASSQDRRVSYNEQFF. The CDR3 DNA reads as TGCGCCAGCAGCCAAGATCGGAGGGTCTCCTACAATGAGCAGTTCTTC.

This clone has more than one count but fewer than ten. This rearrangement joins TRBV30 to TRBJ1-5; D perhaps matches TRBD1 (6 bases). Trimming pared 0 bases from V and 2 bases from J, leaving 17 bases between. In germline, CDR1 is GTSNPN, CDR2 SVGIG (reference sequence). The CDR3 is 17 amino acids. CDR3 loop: CAWSVFGGGAGNQPQHF. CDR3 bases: TGTGCCTGGAGTGTTTTTGGGGGGGGCGCTGGCAATCAGCCCCAGCATTTT. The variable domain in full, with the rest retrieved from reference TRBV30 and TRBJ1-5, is SQTIHQWPATLVQPVGSPLSLECTVEGTSNPNLYWYRQAAGRGLQLLFYSVGIGQISSEVPQNLSASRPQDRQFILSSKKLLLSDSGFYLCAWSVFGGGAGNQPQHFGDGTRLSIL.

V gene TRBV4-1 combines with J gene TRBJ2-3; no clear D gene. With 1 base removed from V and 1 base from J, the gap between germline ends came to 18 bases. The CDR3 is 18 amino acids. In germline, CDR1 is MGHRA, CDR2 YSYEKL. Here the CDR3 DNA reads TGCGCCAGCAGCCAAGGAATGTCGGGTCGCTGGGGCACAGATACGCAGTATTTT. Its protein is CASSQGMSGRWGTDTQYF.

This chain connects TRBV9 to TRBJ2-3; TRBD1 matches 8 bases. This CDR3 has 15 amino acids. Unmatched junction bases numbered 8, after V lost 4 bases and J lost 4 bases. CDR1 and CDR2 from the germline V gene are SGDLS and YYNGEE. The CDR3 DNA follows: TGTGCCAGCAGCCCCCAGGGGGCGGTGGCAGATACGCAGTATTTT. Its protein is CASSPQGAVADTQYF.

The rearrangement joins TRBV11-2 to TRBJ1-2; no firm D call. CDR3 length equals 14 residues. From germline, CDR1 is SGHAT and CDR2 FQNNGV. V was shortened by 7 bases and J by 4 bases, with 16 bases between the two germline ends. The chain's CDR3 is CASNPSPRGYGYTF. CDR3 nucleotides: TGTGCCAGCAACCCCTCCCCCCGGGGCTATGGCTACACCTTC.

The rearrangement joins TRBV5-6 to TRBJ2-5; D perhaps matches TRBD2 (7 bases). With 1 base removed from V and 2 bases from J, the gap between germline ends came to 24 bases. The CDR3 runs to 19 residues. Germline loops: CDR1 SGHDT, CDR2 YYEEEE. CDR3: CASSLRKGGWTKEQETQYF. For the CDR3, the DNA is TGTGCCAGCAGCTTGAGAAAGGGGGGGTGGACTAAGGAACAAGAGACCCAGTACTTC.

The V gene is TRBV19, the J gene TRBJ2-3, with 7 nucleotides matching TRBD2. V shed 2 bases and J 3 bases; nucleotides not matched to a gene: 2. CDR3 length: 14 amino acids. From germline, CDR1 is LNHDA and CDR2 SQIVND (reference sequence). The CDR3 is CASSITGGTDTQYF. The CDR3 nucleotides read TGTGCCAGTAGTATAACGGGGGGTACAGATACGCAGTATTTT.

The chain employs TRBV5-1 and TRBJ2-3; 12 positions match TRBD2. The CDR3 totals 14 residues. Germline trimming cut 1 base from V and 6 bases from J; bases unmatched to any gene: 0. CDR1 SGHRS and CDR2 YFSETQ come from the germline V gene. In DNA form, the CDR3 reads TGCGCCAGCAGCTTGACTAGCGGGGGGGATACGCAGTATTTT. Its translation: CASSLTSGGDTQYF. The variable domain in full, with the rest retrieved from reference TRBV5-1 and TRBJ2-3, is KAGVTQTPRYLIKTRGQQVTLSCSPISGHRSVSWYQQTPGQGLQFLFEYFSETQRNKGNFPGRFSGRQFSNSRSEMNVSTLELGDSALYLCASSLTSGGDTQYFGPGTRLTVL.

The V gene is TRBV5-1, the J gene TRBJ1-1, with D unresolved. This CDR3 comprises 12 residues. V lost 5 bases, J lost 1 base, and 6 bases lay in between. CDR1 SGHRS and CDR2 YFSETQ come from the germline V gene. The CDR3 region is CASSSGNTEAFF. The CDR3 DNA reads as TGCGCCAGCAGTTCAGGGAACACTGAAGCTTTCTTT.

The CDR3 loop reads CASSQGLASTDTQYF. The CDR3 region has the DNA TGCGCCAGCAGCCAGGGACTAGCGAGCACAGATACGCAGTATTTT. The chain is built from TRBV4-1 and TRBJ2-3, with 10 positions matching TRBD2. The CDR3 spans 15 residues. CDR1 MGHRA and CDR2 YSYEKL come from the germline V gene. With V trimmed by 3 bases and J by 0 bases, 0 bases remained unmatched.

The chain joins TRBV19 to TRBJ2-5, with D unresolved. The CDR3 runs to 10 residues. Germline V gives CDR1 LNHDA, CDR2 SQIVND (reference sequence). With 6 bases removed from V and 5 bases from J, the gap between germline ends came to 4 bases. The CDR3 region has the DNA TGTGCCAGTAGCGGGGAGACCCAGTACTTC. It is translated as CASSGETQYF.

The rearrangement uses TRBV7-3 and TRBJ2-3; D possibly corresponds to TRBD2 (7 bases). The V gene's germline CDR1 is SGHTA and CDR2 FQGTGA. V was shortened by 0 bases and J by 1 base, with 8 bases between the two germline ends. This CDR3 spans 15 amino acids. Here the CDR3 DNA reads TGTGCCAGCAGCTTAACAGGGGGGGGCACAGATACGCAGTATTTT. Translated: CASSLTGGGTDTQYF.

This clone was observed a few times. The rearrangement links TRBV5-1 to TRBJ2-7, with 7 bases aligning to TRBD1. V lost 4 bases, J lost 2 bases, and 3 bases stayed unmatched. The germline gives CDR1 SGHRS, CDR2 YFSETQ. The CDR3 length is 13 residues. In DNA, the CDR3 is TGCGCCAGCAGCCCGGGACAGACCTACGAGCAGTACTTC. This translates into CASSPGQTYEQYF.

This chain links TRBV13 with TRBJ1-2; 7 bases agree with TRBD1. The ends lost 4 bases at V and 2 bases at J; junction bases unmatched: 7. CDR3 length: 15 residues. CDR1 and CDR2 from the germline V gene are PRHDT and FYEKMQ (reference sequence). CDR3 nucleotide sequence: TGTGCCAGCAGCTCGGGGGACAGCCCGAACTATGGCTACACCTTC. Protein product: CASSSGDSPNYGYTF.

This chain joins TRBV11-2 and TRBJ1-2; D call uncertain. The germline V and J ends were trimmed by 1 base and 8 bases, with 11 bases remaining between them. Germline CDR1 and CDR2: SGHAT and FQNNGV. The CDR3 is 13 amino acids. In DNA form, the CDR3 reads TGTGCCAGCAGCTTAGGTGAAGCTGAGGGCTACACCTTC. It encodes CASSLGEAEGYTF.